The source of this T cell receptor (beta chain) is a study of cytomegalovirus exposure and HLA in healthy donors. This CDR3 is 14 amino acids long. J gave up 7 bases and V 3 bases, and 5 bases lay outside the gene matches. CDR1 is SGDLS and CDR2 is YYNGEE in the germline V gene. This clone was counted once. The PCR contained 60 Vbeta and 13 Jbeta primers. TCRdb's table, derived via immunoSEQ multiplex PCR, lists solely in-frame clones and lacks some. The data hold around 200,000 clones, with 80% observed a single time. This sequence joins TRBV9 and TRBJ2-1, with 9 bases that match TRBD2. The TCR comes from a boy younger than 18 in good health and CMV-seronegative. Sequencing was performed on PBMCs. The CDR3 loop is CASSASSGENEQFF. The CDR3 nucleotides are TGTGCCAGCAGCGCCTCTAGCGGGGAGAATGAGCAGTTCTTC.